The 25 T cell receptor beta chains below come from one sample, sequenced in a study of blood T cell repertoires in COVID-19. TCRdb's table, derived via immunoSEQ multiplex PCR, lists solely in-frame clones and lacks some. The repertoire has about 100,000 clones, 70% to 90% of them found once; the top ten carry around 6.9%. The sequencing input was peripheral blood. These receptors came from a woman aged 55-69 years with acute or convalescent COVID-19.

The rearrangement links TRBV6-5 to TRBJ1-1; D gene uncertain. The CDR3 consists of 14 residues. V shed 5 bases and J shed 2 bases, with 12 bases lying between them. Germline V gives CDR1 MNHEY, CDR2 SVGAGI. The CDR3 DNA follows: TGTGCCAGCAGTCCGACAACACCTAACACTGAAGCTTTCTTT. It yields the protein CASSPTTPNTEAFF.

This chain joins TRBV28 and TRBJ1-5, with 9 bases aligning to TRBD1. Per germline, CDR1 MDHEN and CDR2 SYDVKM. The CDR3 extends over 14 amino acids. The CDR3 region is CAVGGQGPNQPQHF. CDR3 coding DNA: TGTGCGGTGGGCGGACAGGGGCCGAATCAGCCCCAGCATTTT.

J is TRBJ1-2 and V is TRBV19, with 10 positions matching TRBD1. Trimming cost V 2 bases and J 7 bases; bases outside gene matches: 7. Germline-derived CDR1 and CDR2 are LNHDA and SQIVND (reference sequence). This CDR3 is built from 15 residues. The CDR3 DNA reads TGTGCCAGTAGTATAATGACAGGGGGCTCCCGTGGCTACACCTTC. As protein: CASSIMTGGSRGYTF.

This chain joins TRBV6-1 and TRBJ1-3, with a tentative D call TRBD1 (5 bases). From germline, CDR1 is MNHNS and CDR2 SASEGT. Trimming pared 5 bases from V and 4 bases from J, leaving 9 bases between. This CDR3 is 13 amino acids long. The CDR3 DNA follows: TGTGCCAGCAGTCCAGGGAACGGAAACACCATATATTTT. It encodes CASSPGNGNTIYF.

The chain couples TRBV5-5 to TRBJ2-5; D possibly corresponds to TRBD1 (5 bases). The CDR3 covers 15 residues. In germline, CDR1 is SGHKS, CDR2 YYEKEE (reference sequence). Trimming took off 3 bases at V and 7 bases at J, with 19 bases between the two ends. The CDR3 region is CASSSNNRSPGTQYF. The CDR3 DNA reads TGTGCCAGCAGCTCGAATAACAGGTCCCCAGGGACCCAGTACTTC.

The chain is built from TRBV7-3 and TRBJ2-5; TRBD1 aligns across 8 bases. This CDR3 has 14 residues. After removal of 5 bases from V and 0 bases from J, the junction contained 2 bases not matched to a gene. Germline V gene lookup returns CDR1 SGHTA and CDR2 FQGTGA. CDR3 sequence: CASSRDRYQETQYF. The CDR3 nucleotides read TGTGCCAGCAGCAGGGACAGGTACCAAGAGACCCAGTACTTC.

The J gene is TRBJ1-5, the V gene TRBV12-3 or TRBV12-4; no firm D call. V lost 8 bases, J lost 2 bases, and 7 bases lay in between. The CDR3 consists of 12 residues. Here the CDR3 DNA reads TGTGCCAGCTCCGGGGGCAATCAGCCCCAGCATTTT. Amino acids: CASSGGNQPQHF.

The chain is built from TRBV4-2 and TRBJ1-3, with 9 bases matching TRBD1. Per germline, CDR1 LGHNA and CDR2 YNFKEQ. The V segment lost 1 base and the J segment 0 bases; nucleotides outside the gene matches: 7. The CDR3 totals 18 residues. The CDR3 region has the DNA TGTGCCAGCAGCCAAGCCACAGGGGGCTGGGGCTCTGGAAACACCATATATTTT. It specifies CASSQATGGWGSGNTIYF.

The rearrangement links TRBV5-8 to TRBJ1-5; TRBD1 aligns across 9 bases. The CDR3 covers 16 residues. V lost 5 bases and J lost 0; bases outside the gene matches: 6. Germline CDR1 SGHTS, CDR2 YDEGEE. The CDR3 coding sequence is TGTGCCAGCAGACCTGGGACAGGGAATAGCAATCAGCCCCAGCATTTT. The encoded protein is CASRPGTGNSNQPQHF. The full variable domain, rest sourced from reference TRBV5-8 and TRBJ1-5, is EAGVTQSPTHLIKTRGQQATLRCSPISGHTSVYWYQQALGLGLQFLLWYDEGEERNRGNFPPRFSGRQFPNYSSELNVNALELEDSALYLCASRPGTGNSNQPQHFGDGTRLSIL.

In its sample, this clone was seen once. The J gene is TRBJ2-7, the V gene TRBV7-8; 11 bases are a match to TRBD2. The germline V gene encodes CDR1 SGHVS and CDR2 FQNEAQ. The CDR3 is made up of 15 amino acids. J gave up 6 bases and V 3 bases, and 7 bases lay outside the gene matches. The CDR3 nucleotides are TGTGCCAGCAGCTTGTTAGCGGGAGGGCCGGCCGAGCAGTACGTC. Translating gives CASSLLAGGPAEQYV.

V and J are TRBV7-2 and TRBJ2-3, with 7 bases aligning to TRBD2. V was clipped by 1 base and J by 4 bases; unmatched bases: 8. Germline CDR1 and CDR2: SGHTA and FQGNSA. The CDR3 runs 16 residues. CDR3 amino acids: CASSLEAGFGADTQYF. The CDR3 DNA sequence: TGTGCCAGCAGCTTAGAAGCGGGATTCGGGGCAGATACGCAGTATTTT.

The chain links TRBV9 to TRBJ2-3; 8 bases match TRBD1. The CDR3 is 16 amino acids. The J segment lost 0 bases and the V segment lost 3 bases, leaving 6 bases of the junction unmatched. Germline V gene data show CDR1 as SGDLS and CDR2 as YYNGEE. The CDR3 region has the DNA TGTGCCAGCAGCGGTCGACAGGGGATAAGCACAGATACGCAGTATTTT. Translating it yields CASSGRQGISTDTQYF.

This chain connects TRBV9 to TRBJ2-7, with 14 nucleotides matching TRBD2. The CDR3 has 14 amino acids. V trimming: 2 bases; J trimming: 7 bases; junction bases outside the gene matches: 2. The V gene's germline CDR1 is SGDLS and CDR2 YYNGEE. The CDR3 nucleotides are TGTGCCAGCAGCGTGGGACTAGCGGGAGAGGAGCAGTACTTC. Protein sequence: CASSVGLAGEEQYF.

This sequence joins TRBV2 and TRBJ1-1; D remains ambiguous. This CDR3 spans 13 amino acids. The germline V and J ends were trimmed by 5 bases and 0 bases, with 7 bases remaining between them. Germline V gene sequence: CDR1 SNHLY, CDR2 FYNNEI. The CDR3: CASSRDVNTEAFF. CDR3 nucleotides: TGTGCCAGCAGTCGGGATGTGAACACTGAAGCTTTCTTT.

There are a few counts of this clone. The chain recombines TRBV19 with TRBJ1-6; the match to TRBD1 covers 8 bases. Per the germline V gene, CDR1 is LNHDA and CDR2 is SQIVND (reference sequence). With 0 bases clipped from V and 7 bases from J, the junction kept 2 bases outside the gene matches. This CDR3 has 15 amino acids. The CDR3 loop reads CASSIETGVNSPLHF. CDR3 nucleotides: TGTGCCAGTAGTATAGAGACAGGGGTGAATTCACCCCTCCACTTT.

The chain links TRBV29-1 to TRBJ1-2; no definite D call. The CDR3 has 12 amino acids. Trimming removed 5 bases from V and 1 base from J, with 8 bases in between. The germline V gene encodes CDR1 SQVTM and CDR2 ANQGSEA. The CDR3, as DNA: TGCAGCGTTTTACACAGTAACTATGGCTACACCTTC. Protein product: CSVLHSNYGYTF.

V usage is TRBV9 and J usage is TRBJ2-7, with TRBD1 matching 11 bases. Germline trimming cut 0 bases from V and 3 bases from J; bases unmatched to any gene: 2. The germline gives CDR1 SGDLS, CDR2 YYNGEE. The CDR3 contains 15 residues. This chain's CDR3 is CASSVDGTGGYEQYF. CDR3 nucleotides: TGTGCCAGCAGCGTAGACGGGACAGGGGGCTACGAGCAGTACTTC.

V and J are TRBV30 and TRBJ2-1; tentative D call: TRBD2 (5 bases). The germline CDR1 and CDR2 sequences are GTSNPN and SVGIG (reference sequence). The CDR3 runs 14 residues. V was pared by 8 bases and J by 9 bases, with 23 bases between. The CDR3 protein is CARMGAGLGGEQFF. In DNA, the CDR3 is TGTGCCCGCATGGGTGCGGGTCTTGGCGGTGAGCAGTTCTTC.

This clone was detected a few times. This chain joins TRBV24-1 and TRBJ2-2; 7 nucleotides align to TRBD1. The CDR3 contains 14 residues. The germline V gene has CDR1 KGHDR and CDR2 SFDVKD. V shed 7 bases, J shed 4 bases, and the junction held 5 bases outside the gene matches. CDR3 DNA sequence: TGTGCCACCAGGGGAACAGGGGTCACCGGGGAGCTGTTTTTT. It codes for CATRGTGVTGELFF.

V and J are TRBV10-2 and TRBJ2-1; TRBD2 matches at 7 bases. Germline CDR1 and CDR2: WSHSY and SAAADI. The V gene end was trimmed by 0 bases and the J gene end by 1 base; junction bases not matched to a gene: 9. CDR3 size: 18 residues. The CDR3 loop reads CASSESRLQRESYNEQFF. As DNA, the CDR3 is TGCGCCAGCAGTGAGTCTCGGTTGCAGCGGGAATCCTACAATGAGCAGTTCTTC.

The rearrangement uses TRBV2 and TRBJ2-1; 10 nucleotides agree with TRBD2. The CDR3 loop spans 17 amino acids. V shed 0 bases and J 4 bases; nucleotides not matched to a gene: 6. From germline, CDR1 is SNHLY and CDR2 FYNNEI. The CDR3 region is CASSEALQAGGYNEQFF. In DNA form, the CDR3 reads TGTGCCAGCAGTGAAGCGCTTCAAGCGGGAGGGTACAATGAGCAGTTCTTC.

The V call is TRBV7-9, the J call TRBJ1-2; 7 bases agree with TRBD1. The CDR3 covers 15 residues. CDR1 is SEHNR and CDR2 is FQNEAQ in the germline V gene (reference sequence). J gave up 3 bases and V 4 bases, and 8 bases lay outside the gene matches. CDR3 bases: TGTGCCAGCAGCTACTCGGGACAGCGAGACTATGGCTACACCTTC. It encodes CASSYSGQRDYGYTF.

V usage is TRBV14 and J usage is TRBJ2-1; 16 positions agree with TRBD2. Germline V CDR1 and CDR2: SGHDN, FVKESK. With V trimmed by 3 bases and J by 6 bases, 17 bases remained unmatched. This CDR3 is 21 amino acids long. This CDR3 is CASSHLTGLAGGPSLGNEQFF. The CDR3 nucleotides read TGTGCCAGCAGCCACCTAACGGGACTAGCGGGAGGGCCCAGTCTTGGCAATGAGCAGTTCTTC.

The rearrangement uses TRBV19 and TRBJ1-4; 7 bases match TRBD1. The germline gives CDR1 LNHDA, CDR2 SQIVND (reference sequence). The CDR3 is 13 amino acids. V was pared by 11 bases and J by 5 bases, with 8 bases of the junction left unmatched. This chain's CDR3 is CACSGQWNEKLFF. CDR3 coding DNA: TGTGCCTGTTCGGGACAGTGGAATGAAAAACTGTTTTTT. The full variable domain, completed using reference TRBV19 and TRBJ1-4, is DGGITQSPKYLFRKEGQNVTLSCEQNLNHDAMYWYRQDPGQGLRLIYYSQIVNDFQKGDIAEGYSVSREKKESFPLTVTSAQKNPTAFYLCACSGQWNEKLFFGSGTQLSVL.

This clone has just one count. The genes are TRBV24-1 and TRBJ2-5; TRBD2 is a possible D gene (5 bases). Germline lookup yields CDR1 KGHDR and CDR2 SFDVKD. Trimming took off 4 bases at V and 7 bases at J, with 9 bases between the two ends. The CDR3 totals 12 residues. CDR3 DNA sequence: TGTGCCACCAGTGAATCGGGGTCGACCCAGTACTTC. It yields the protein CATSESGSTQYF.